This entry is about one T cell receptor (beta chain). Germline V gives CDR1 SNHLY, CDR2 FYNNEI. This CDR3 spans 15 amino acids. Trimming shortened V by 2 bases and J by 0 bases, and 8 bases separated the two germline ends. These data come from a study of PD-1 blockade in classical Hodgkin lymphoma. Time point noted: newly diagnosed, previously untreated cHL patient sample. Negative selection with magnetic separation was used to purify CD4+ T cells from thawed PBMCs. Using immunoSEQ multiplex PCR, the repertoire was profiled, and TCRdb retains in-frame clones only, with some absent. The data show about 35,000 clones, 85% to 90% seen once.

The rearrangement links TRBV2 to TRBJ2-1; D unresolved. The receptor was derived from a human donor with classical Hodgkin lymphoma. The sequenced sample was CD4+ T cells from blood. Here the CDR3 DNA reads TGTGCCAGCAGTGAACGTCGAAGCTCCTACAATGAGCAGTTCTTC. It encodes CASSERRSSYNEQFF.